This TCR beta chain comes out of a study of blood T cell repertoires in COVID-19. The wider study: Material from acute and convalescent COVID-19 was sourced from the United States, Italy and Spain. PBMCs, B-cell-depleted T cells, or T cells were the source of the cDNA or gDNA that made up the material.

In its sample, this clone was seen once. Per the original methods: Reference gene primer amplification yielded estimated nucleated cell counts. Generated by immunoSEQ multiplex PCR, the TCRdb table keeps only in-frame clones and is missing some. V and J calls and clone size are as listed in that table; D and trimming were resolved from the DNA. The sample yields 130,000 to 150,000 clones, approximately 84% seen once. With 2 bases removed from V and 8 bases from J, the gap between germline ends came to 12 bases. CDR1 LNHNV and CDR2 YYDKDF come from the germline V gene (reference sequence). The length of the CDR3 is 14 residues.

Sequencing input: peripheral blood. The source of this sequence is an older woman with acute or convalescent COVID-19. This chain joins TRBV15 and TRBJ1-4, with D maybe TRBD1 (6 bases). The CDR3 DNA sequence: TGTGCCACCAGCAGAATACGGACAGACGAAAAACTGTTTTTT. Encoded protein: CATSRIRTDEKLFF.